The entry below gives a single T cell receptor (beta chain) sequence along with its context. The antigen remains unidentified. Second doses at about 4 or about 12 weeks were pooled. These data are taken from a study of T cell responses to AZD1222 COVID-19 vaccine. Trimming removed 4 bases from V and 1 base from J, with 19 bases in between. CDR1 is SNHLY, CDR2 FYNNEI, per germline. The CDR3 consists of 17 residues. Broader study findings: After the peak T cell response, and only then, were repertoires sampled. It was only a handful of AZD1222 recipients who were seropositive at baseline. Clonal diversity was possibly underestimated, and white British individuals and females predominated among donors.

This table comes from immunoSEQ multiplex PCR, and its TCRdb copy is limited to in-frame clones, with some not included. The repertoire holds about 150,000 clones, with 91% as singletons. The chain links TRBV2 to TRBJ1-1, with D tentatively TRBD1 (5 bases). The sequencing here drew on peripheral blood, taken 28 days after the second AZD1222 dose. This TCR derives from an adult who received the AZD1222 COVID-19 vaccine. The CDR3 DNA reads TGTGCCAGCAGTGGCCGCGGGGCAGGACTGACGAACACTGAAGCTTTCTTT. The encoded protein is CASSGRGAGLTNTEAFF.